This paragraph reports one T cell receptor (beta chain). Its antigen is not yet known. No much larger clonotype is one base removed from it; base qualities were not supplied. The CDR3 regions of human TCRbeta chains were analyzed by immunosequencing. The authors' pipeline ran thus. TCRs in the repertoires were compared against a reference library of SARS-CoV-2-specific TCRs that had been generated with the MIRA antigen-specificity platform. Breadth meant the fraction of unique TCRs that were SARS-CoV-2-associated, whereas depth meant the fraction of total T cells that were SARS-CoV-2-associated. Using the MIRA data, every spike-specific TCR was mapped to the spike region that the TCR reacted to and assigned to either a CD4 or a CD8 class. Log10-transformed breadth and depth values were compared by one-way ANOVA with Sidak's multiple comparisons tests. Sourced from immuneACCESS, this table was stored by TCRdb with only in-frame sequences that have V and J called. A share of the clones is absent; for the studies checked, an unresolved V gene accounts for under half, and the remainder has no known explanation. The V and J calls and the clone size are those of that table, but D and trimming were determined from the DNA. The sample table records about 120,000 clones; approximately 90% of these occur just once. Around 10% of the sample goes to the ten largest clones.

The sample is drawn from a study of T cell responses to AZD1222 COVID-19 vaccine (dated by TCRdb to about 2021). For the wider study: TCR sequencing was performed for roughly 240 trial participants, of whom approximately 200 were given two doses of AZD1222 and around 26 were given two doses of MenACWY control vaccine. Trial participants were enrolled into age subgroups of 18-55, 56-69 and 70-plus years, which contained about 150, 27 and 61 TCR-sequenced participants, respectively. The paper as a whole reports these results and caveats: Nearly half of unique spike-specific TCRs reportedly recognized epitopes outside regions mutated in the B.1.351 and B.1.1.7 variants. Only a handful of AZD1222 recipients were SARS-CoV-2 seropositive at baseline, limiting conclusions about previously exposed vaccinees. No day 14 peak-response samples were available, so repertoires were characterized only after the peak T cell response. CD4 TCRs associated with the vaccine covered the entire spike protein, and the dominant responses were in regions 160-218 and 743-854. After two AZD1222 doses, spike-specific TCR breadth and depth were significantly higher than at day 0 and than in MenACWY recipients. The 56-69-year group was small, and its depth increase did not reach significance, likely because of low power. Participants were mostly white British and included more females than males, and it was suggested by the authors that clonal diversity may have been underestimated.

Via the germline V gene, CDR1 is MNHEY and CDR2 SVGAGI. V and J are truncated by 6 bases and 2 bases respectively, leaving an intervening sequence of 11 bases. From the cysteine up to the phenylalanine, the CDR3 has a length of 15 residues. Only CDR3 DNA remains: 45 bases, in frame from the first base. In light of the paper, this sample's time point label describes: baseline before first vaccination. Explained via the paper, the treatment or condition label denotes: meningococcal conjugate vaccine given as trial control. Vaccinee samples were obtained from the UK trials COV001 and COV002, which included a single-blind randomized controlled phase 2/3 trial of AZD1222 (ChAdOx1 nCoV-19) in healthy adults. For TCRbeta chain sequencing, PBMC samples were collected from trial participants at day 0 and at day 28 after the second dose.

The TCR comes from an adult in good health. The chain was built from TRBV6-5 and TRBJ1-6, with the D segment identity uncertain. Sequencing used peripheral blood, obtained on day 0 of MenACWY control vaccination. The DNA sequence follows: TGTGCCAGCAGATTGGGGAAGGCCTATAATTCACCCCTCCACTTT. Its translation is CASRLGKAYNSPLHF.